This TCR beta chain was recovered during a study of blood T cell repertoires in COVID-19. Authors' analysis steps: Reference gene primer amplification yielded estimated nucleated cell counts. This table comes from immunoSEQ multiplex PCR, and its TCRdb copy is limited to in-frame clones, with some not included. D and trimming come from the DNA, and the V and J calls and clone size come from that table. The table has 250,000 to 300,000 clones, approximately 88% seen once. The CDR3 runs to 14 residues. V shed 7 bases, J shed 2 bases, and the junction held 7 bases outside the gene matches. Germline V gene lookup returns CDR1 SQVTM and CDR2 ANQGSEA.

The source is a woman in her 70s with COVID-19, enrolled during active disease. The material sequenced was peripheral blood. The chain links TRBV29-1 to TRBJ2-2; TRBD1 aligns across 7 bases. The CDR3 DNA sequence: TGCAGCGCAAACCGGGACAGTAACACCGGGGAGCTGTTTTTT. Protein: CSANRDSNTGELFF.